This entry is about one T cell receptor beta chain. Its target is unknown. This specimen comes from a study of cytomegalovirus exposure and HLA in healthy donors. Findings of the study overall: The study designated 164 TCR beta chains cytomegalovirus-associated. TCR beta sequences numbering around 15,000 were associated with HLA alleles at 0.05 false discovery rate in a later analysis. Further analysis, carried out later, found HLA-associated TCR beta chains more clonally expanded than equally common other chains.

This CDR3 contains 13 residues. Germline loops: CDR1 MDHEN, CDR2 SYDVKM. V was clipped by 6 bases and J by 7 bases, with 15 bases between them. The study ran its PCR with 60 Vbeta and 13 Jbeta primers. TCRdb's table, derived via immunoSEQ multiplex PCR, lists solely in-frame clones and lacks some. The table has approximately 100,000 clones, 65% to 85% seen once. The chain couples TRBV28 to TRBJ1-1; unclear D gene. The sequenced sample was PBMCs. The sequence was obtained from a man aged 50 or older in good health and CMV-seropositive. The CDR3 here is CASSRHQRVEAFF. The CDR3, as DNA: TGTGCCAGCAGCCGTCACCAACGGGTTGAAGCTTTCTTT.